These 13 T cell receptor beta chains came from one sample sequenced in a study of blood T cell repertoires in COVID-19. Method: immunoSEQ multiplex PCR; TCRdb's copy keeps in-frame clones and lacks some. In the table there are some 200,000 clones, roughly 75% of which are singletons. Specimen: peripheral blood. Receptors originate from a woman in her sixties or seventies with acute or convalescent COVID-19.

The rearrangement joins TRBV6-4 to TRBJ1-6; TRBD1 agrees at 7 bases. Germline V lookup: CDR1 MRHNA, CDR2 SNTAGT. This CDR3 has 14 residues. Trimming removed 6 bases from V and 5 bases from J; junction bases left unmatched: 4. CDR3 coding DNA: TGTGCCAGCAGACTCCAGGGGGATAATTCACCCCTCCACTTT. It codes for CASRLQGDNSPLHF.

In this sample, this clone turned up once. The rearrangement uses TRBV11-2 and TRBJ2-5; D is possibly TRBD2 (5 bases). Trimming left V 4 bases short and J 5 bases short, with 23 bases between. The germline V gene encodes CDR1 SGHAT and CDR2 FQNNGV. This CDR3 is 17 amino acids long. CDR3 nucleotide sequence: TGTGCCAGCAGCTCCGTATGGGAGAGGTCAGATGGGGAGACCCAGTACTTC. This gives the protein CASSSVWERSDGETQYF. Together with reference TRBV11-2 and TRBJ2-5, the CDR3 gives the full variable domain: EAGVAQSPRYKIIEKRQSVAFWCNPISGHATLYWYQQILGQGPKLLIQFQNNGVVDDSQLPKDRFSAERLKGVDSTLKIQPAKLEDSAVYLCASSSVWERSDGETQYFGPGTRLLVL.

A few counts support this clone. V usage is TRBV9 and J usage is TRBJ2-7, with D unresolved. This CDR3 has 14 residues. The germline V gene encodes CDR1 SGDLS and CDR2 YYNGEE. Trimming removed 0 bases at V and 3 bases at J, with 10 bases between. The CDR3 coding sequence is TGTGCCAGCAGCGTAGATGTAGGAGACTACGAGCAGTACTTC. Protein: CASSVDVGDYEQYF.

The chain combines TRBV6-6 with TRBJ1-1; 9 bases agree with TRBD1. The CDR3 is 15 amino acids. The V and J ends lost 6 bases and 3 bases, in that order; junction bases with no gene match: 8. Germline V gene lookup returns CDR1 MNHNY and CDR2 SVGAGI (reference sequence). CDR3 in DNA: TGTGCCAGCAGCTCACCGGGACAGGGCGACACTGAAGCTTTCTTT. Amino acids: CASSSPGQGDTEAFF.

The chain employs TRBV15 and TRBJ1-4, with D uncertain. The germline V and J ends were trimmed by 4 bases and 3 bases, with 9 bases remaining between them. The CDR3 is 14 amino acids. CDR1 is LNHNV and CDR2 is YYDKDF in the germline V gene (reference sequence). DNA for the CDR3: TGTGCCACCAGCACACGCCTAGCTAATGAAAAACTGTTTTTT. As protein: CATSTRLANEKLFF. Combining the CDR3 with reference TRBV15 and TRBJ1-4 gives the whole variable domain DAMVIQNPRYQVTQFGKPVTLSCSQTLNHNVMYWYQQKSSQAPKLLFHYYDKDFNNEADTPDNFQSRRPNTSFCFLDIRSPGLGDTAMYLCATSTRLANEKLFFGSGTQLSVL.

This chain connects TRBV4-3 to TRBJ2-7; 12 bases fit TRBD2. This CDR3 comprises 17 residues. V was clipped by 0 bases and J by 3 bases; unmatched bases: 6. Germline V lookup: CDR1 LGHNA, CDR2 YSLEER. CDR3 residues: CASSQELAGGSHYEQYF. CDR3 in DNA: TGCGCCAGCAGCCAAGAACTAGCGGGGGGCTCCCACTACGAGCAGTACTTC.

This chain links TRBV6-6 with TRBJ1-1, with 8 bases identical to TRBD1. The V gene end was trimmed by 5 bases and the J gene end by 5 bases; junction bases not matched to a gene: 10. The CDR3 consists of 15 residues. CDR1 and CDR2 from the germline V gene are MNHNY and SVGAGI (reference sequence). The CDR3 sequence: CASSRPDRAGTEAFF. In DNA form, the CDR3 reads TGTGCCAGCAGTAGACCGGACAGGGCCGGGACTGAAGCTTTCTTT.

The rearrangement links TRBV6-5 to TRBJ2-2, with D uncertain. The CDR3 length is 14 residues. Looked up from germline, CDR1 is MNHEY and CDR2 is SVGAGI. The V end lost 4 bases, the J end lost 4 bases, and 10 bases lay between the germline ends. The CDR3 DNA follows: TGTGCCAGCAGTTTGCAACAGTCCACCGGGGAGCTGTTTTTT. Translating it yields CASSLQQSTGELFF.

The chain uses TRBV7-8 and TRBJ2-7; tentatively, D is TRBD1 (6 bases). This CDR3 spans 14 amino acids. Trimming cost V 5 bases and J 5 bases, with 16 bases left between them. CDR1 is SGHVS, CDR2 FQNEAQ, per germline. The CDR3 DNA follows: TGTGCCAGCAGCGTCGACAGGTCTTACAACGAGCAGTACTTC. Protein sequence: CASSVDRSYNEQYF.

The V call is TRBV7-9, the J call TRBJ2-4; the D is unclear. V was clipped by 1 base and J by 1 base, with 11 bases between them. Per germline, CDR1 SEHNR and CDR2 FQNEAQ (reference sequence). CDR3 size: 16 residues. CDR3 amino acids: CASSLGGNRAKNIQYF. The CDR3 DNA reads TGTGCCAGCAGCTTAGGTGGTAACCGGGCCAAAAACATTCAGTACTTC.

This chain connects TRBV15 to TRBJ1-3; tentatively, D is TRBD1 (6 bases). The CDR3 runs to 16 residues. V was cut by 0 bases and J by 7 bases, with 16 bases left in between. Germline values: CDR1 LNHNV, CDR2 YYDKDF (reference sequence). The CDR3 spells CATSRDRSGDRNTIYF. CDR3 bases: TGTGCCACCAGCAGAGATCGGTCAGGGGATCGCAACACCATATATTTT.

The chain joins TRBV6-5 to TRBJ2-5, with a weak D call TRBD1 (5 bases). The V end lost 3 bases, the J end lost 5 bases, and 10 bases lay between the germline ends. This CDR3 is 13 amino acids long. Germline assignment: CDR1 MNHEY and CDR2 SVGAGI. CDR3 sequence (DNA): TGTGCCAGCAGTTATGGACACGGCGAGACCCAGTACTTC. It specifies CASSYGHGETQYF.

The chain couples TRBV25-1 to TRBJ2-7; 9 nucleotides match TRBD1. This CDR3 has 12 residues. Germline V gene data show CDR1 as MGHDK and CDR2 as SYGVNS. Here the CDR3 reads CATGQGLYEQYF. CDR3 DNA: TGTGCGACGGGACAGGGACTCTACGAGCAGTACTTC.